This entry lists 8 T cell receptor beta chains sequenced from one sample in a study of read filtering for tumor transcriptome and immune sequencing. Molecular barcoded adaptors covering alpha/delta and beta/gamma chains were used on roughly 400 ng RNA. TCRdb re-analysed the reads in MiXCR, keeping a single row per CDR3 protein. The sample has over 20,000 distinct CDR3 sequences, 12% to 15% seen once. The specimen sequenced was a population of CD138-negative cells sorted from bone marrow. The source of these receptors is a donor at least 40 years old with multiple myeloma.

This clonotype came up many times. The genes are TRBV10-3 and TRBJ2-3, with 13 bases aligning to TRBD2. The CDR3 has 17 residues. The germline gives CDR1 ENHRY, CDR2 SYGVKD. The junction had 6 bases not matched to a gene; V was cut back by 4 bases and J by 2 bases. The CDR3 DNA sequence: TGTGCCATCAGTGGCGGGACTAGCGGGACCCCCACAGATACGCAGTATTTT. Its protein product is CAISGGTSGTPTDTQYF.

On this clonotype itself: Just one base apart from a much larger clone, this may be a read error. The conserved final phenylalanine or tryptophan is absent from the CDR3, which likely points to a read error. The chain uses TRBV6-2 or TRBV6-3 and TRBJ2-7; 10 bases map to TRBD2. The CDR3 totals 15 residues. CDR1 is MNHEY and CDR2 is SVGEGT in the germline V gene. J was trimmed by 2 bases and V by 2 bases; bases with no gene match: 3. CDR3: CASSYGTSETYEQYL. The CDR3 coding sequence is TGTGCCAGCAGTTACGGGACTAGCGAAACCTACGAGCAGTACCTC.

This clonotype was observed many times. The chain employs TRBV9 and TRBJ1-5; D is possibly TRBD1 (5 bases). The CDR3 totals 14 residues. Between the trimmed V and J ends, which lost 4 bases and 2 bases, there was a span of 10 bases. The germline V gene has CDR1 SGDLS and CDR2 YYNGEE. The CDR3, as DNA: TGTGCCAGCAGCCTGGGGGGGGGCAATCAGCCCCAGCATTTT. This gives the protein CASSLGGGNQPQHF.

The rearrangement joins TRBV6-4 to TRBJ2-6, with no clear D. From germline, CDR1 is MRHNA and CDR2 SNTAGT. The CDR3 runs 14 residues. V dropped 7 bases and J dropped 2 bases, with 9 bases sitting between them. This CDR3 is CASTPGPGANVLTF. The CDR3 nucleotides are TGTGCCAGCACTCCAGGCCCTGGGGCCAACGTCCTGACTTTC.

This clonotype has a count of ten or more. CDR3 sequence reads: CASSYGGEVTEAFF. CDR3 in DNA: TGTGCCAGCAGTTACGGGGGCGAGGTCACTGAAGCTTTCTTT. The chain has TRBV6-2 or TRBV6-3 and TRBJ1-1, with D maybe TRBD1 (6 bases). V lost 2 bases and J 4 bases, leaving 11 bases between the germline ends. Germline V lookup: CDR1 MNHEY, CDR2 SVGEGT. The length of the CDR3 is 14 residues.

This clonotype was observed a handful of times. A read error may explain this, as a much larger clone is one base away. V is TRBV29-1 and J is TRBJ1-5; TRBD1 might be the D (5 bases). The CDR3 consists of 12 residues. Per germline, CDR1 SQVTM and CDR2 ANQGSEA. V was clipped by 4 bases and J by 11 bases, with 15 bases between them. The CDR3 protein is CSVVEEARAQHF. The CDR3 DNA sequence: TGCAGCGTTGTTGAGGAAGCCAGGGCCCAGCATTTT.

This clonotype has only a few counts. The gene calls are TRBV28 and TRBJ2-6; D tentatively fits TRBD1 or TRBD2 (7 bases each). Trimming took off 6 bases at V and 2 bases at J, with 11 bases between the two ends. Per the germline V gene, CDR1 is MDHEN and CDR2 is SYDVKM. The CDR3 length is 15 residues. CDR3 amino acids: CASSPGGAGANVLTF. The CDR3 nucleotides are TGTGCCAGCAGCCCAGGGGGGGCTGGGGCCAACGTCCTGACTTTC.

In this sample, this clonotype turned up many times. The V call is TRBV5-4, the J call TRBJ2-7, with D uncertain. V was shortened by 0 bases and J by 0 bases, with 4 bases between the two germline ends. Germline values: CDR1 SGHNT, CDR2 YYREEE (reference sequence). The CDR3 contains 13 residues. CDR3 residues: CASSLGNSYEQYF. CDR3 sequence (DNA): TGTGCCAGCAGCTTGGGGAACTCCTACGAGCAGTACTTC.